This entry is about one T cell receptor (beta chain). The sample originates from a study of T cells in localized non-small cell lung cancer. The CDR3 sequence is 15 residues long. CDR1 is SGHVS and CDR2 is FNYEAQ in the germline V gene. V shed 5 bases, J shed 6 bases, and the junction held 6 bases outside the gene matches. Here immunoSEQ multiplex PCR was the method, and the copy in TCRdb shows in-frame clones only, minus some. The sample records almost 65,000 clones, about 90% being singletons. This specimen was peripheral blood, taken before any cancer treatment. The receptor's source is a woman aged 35 to 70 with stage I lung adenocarcinoma. The chain links TRBV7-6 to TRBJ2-1; 11 bases agree with TRBD1. In DNA, the CDR3 is TGTGCCAGCAGCCAGTGGGACAGGGGGGGCAATGAGCAGTTCTTC. Its protein is CASSQWDRGGNEQFF.